The clone carrying this T cell receptor beta chain was detected a few times. Germline CDR1 reads LNHDA; CDR2 reads SQIVND (reference sequence). The ends were cut back, 5 bases at V and 2 bases at J, with 7 bases in the middle. The CDR3 sequence is 13 residues long. The protocol was immunoSEQ multiplex PCR, while the TCRdb copy is restricted to in-frame clones and leaves out a portion. The profile covers over 90,000 clones, with 60% to 80% appearing a single time and around 9.8% taken by the ten largest. This specimen belongs to a study of blood T cell repertoires in COVID-19. The overall study: The analysed material was cDNA or gDNA that came from T cells, B-cell-depleted T cells, or PBMCs.

The chain couples TRBV19 to TRBJ1-5; D unresolved. The source material was peripheral blood. This TCR was recovered from a man aged 60 to 75 with active or convalescent COVID-19. CDR3 bases: TGTGCCAGTAGTCCTCAGGGCAATCAGCCCCAGCATTTT. Its protein product is CASSPQGNQPQHF.